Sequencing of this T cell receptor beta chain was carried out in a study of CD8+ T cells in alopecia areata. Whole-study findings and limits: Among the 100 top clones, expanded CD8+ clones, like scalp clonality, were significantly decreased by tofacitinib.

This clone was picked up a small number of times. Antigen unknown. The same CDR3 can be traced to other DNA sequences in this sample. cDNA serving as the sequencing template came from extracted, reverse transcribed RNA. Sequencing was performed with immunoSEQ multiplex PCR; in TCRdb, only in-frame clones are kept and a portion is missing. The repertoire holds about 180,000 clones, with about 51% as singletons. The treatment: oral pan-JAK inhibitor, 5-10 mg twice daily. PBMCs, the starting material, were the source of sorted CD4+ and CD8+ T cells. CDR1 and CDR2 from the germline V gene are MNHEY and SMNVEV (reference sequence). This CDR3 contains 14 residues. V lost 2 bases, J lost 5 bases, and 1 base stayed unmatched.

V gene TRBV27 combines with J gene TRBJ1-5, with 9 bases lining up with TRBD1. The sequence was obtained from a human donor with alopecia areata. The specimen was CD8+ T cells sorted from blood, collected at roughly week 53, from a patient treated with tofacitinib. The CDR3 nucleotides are TGTGCCAGCAGTTTACGACAGGGGGATCAGCCCCAGCATTTT. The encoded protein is CASSLRQGDQPQHF.